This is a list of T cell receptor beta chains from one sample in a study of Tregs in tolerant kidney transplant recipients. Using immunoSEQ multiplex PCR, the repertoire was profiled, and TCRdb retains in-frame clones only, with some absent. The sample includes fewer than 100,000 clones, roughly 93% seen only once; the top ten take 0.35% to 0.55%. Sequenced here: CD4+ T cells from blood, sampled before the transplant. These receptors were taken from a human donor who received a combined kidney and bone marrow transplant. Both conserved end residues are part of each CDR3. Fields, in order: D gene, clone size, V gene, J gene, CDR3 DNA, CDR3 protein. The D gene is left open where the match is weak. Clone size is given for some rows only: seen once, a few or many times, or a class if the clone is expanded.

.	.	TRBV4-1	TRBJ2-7	TGCGCCAGCAGCCAAACCCACGGGGACAACTACGAGCAGTACTTC	CASSQTHGDNYEQYF
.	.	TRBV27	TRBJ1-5	TGTGCCAGCAGTTTAAAACCCCCAGGGTATAGCAATCAGCCCCAGCATTTT	CASSLKPPGYSNQPQHF
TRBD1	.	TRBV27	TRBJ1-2	TGTGCCAGCAGTTTTGGTGGGACAGGAACCTATGGCTACACCTTC	CASSFGGTGTYGYTF
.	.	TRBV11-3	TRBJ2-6	TGTGCCAGCAGCTTAACCGGGACTGGGGCCAACGTCCTGACTTTC	CASSLTGTGANVLTF
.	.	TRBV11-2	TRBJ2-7	TGTGCCAGCAGCTACGGGGGGCTTGCTGGTGAGCAGTACTTC	CASSYGGLAGEQYF
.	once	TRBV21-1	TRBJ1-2	TGTGCCAGCAGCAAAGCGGAGGGGGCCCCCTATGGCTACACCTTC	CASSKAEGAPYGYTF
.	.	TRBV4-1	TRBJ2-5	TGCGCCAGCAGCCAAGCCGCGAGGGAGACCCAGTACTTC	CASSQAARETQYF
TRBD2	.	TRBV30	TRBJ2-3	TGTGCCTGGAACTCGGGAGGGCCCACAGATACGCAGTATTTT	CAWNSGGPTDTQYF
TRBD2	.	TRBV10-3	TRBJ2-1	TGTGCCATCGCGTGGACTAGCGGTTACAATGAGCAGTTCTTC	CAIAWTSGYNEQFF
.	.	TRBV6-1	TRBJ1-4	TGTGCCAGCAGTGCGCAGGGTAACAGTGAAAAACTGTTTTTT	CASSAQGNSEKLFF
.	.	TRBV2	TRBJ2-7	TGTGCCAGCAGCACCGGGTACTTC	CASSTGYF
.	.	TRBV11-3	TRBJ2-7	TGTGCCAGCAGCTTAAGCAGGGCCAACGAGCAGTACTTC	CASSLSRANEQYF
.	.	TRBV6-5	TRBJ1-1	TGTGCCAGCAGCATCCGGGGAGTGCGAGCTTTCTTT	CASSIRGVRAFF
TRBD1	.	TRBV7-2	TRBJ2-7	TGTGCCAGCAGCTCCAACAGGGGGCGCGAGCAGTACTTC	CASSSNRGREQYF
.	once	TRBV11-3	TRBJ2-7	TGTGCCAGCAGGCCCCCAGATTCCTACGAGCAGTACTTC	CASRPPDSYEQYF
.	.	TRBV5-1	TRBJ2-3	TGCGCCACTGCAATTGGAGGCACAGATACGCAGTATTTT	CATAIGGTDTQYF
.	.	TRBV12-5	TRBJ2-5	TGTGCTAGTGCAATCGCGGAAGAGGAGACCCAGTACTTC	CASAIAEEETQYF
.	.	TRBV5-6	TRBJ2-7	TGTGCCAGCAGCTGGATGAGGGGGATTCCGTACTTC	CASSWMRGIPYF
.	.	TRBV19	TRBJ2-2	TGTGCCAGTAGTTCCCCTCATGACAGGCTAGGGGACACCGGGGAGCTGTTTTTT	CASSSPHDRLGDTGELFF
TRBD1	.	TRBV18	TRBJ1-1	TGTGCCAGCTCACCACGGGCGACAGGGTCGGGCACTGAAGCTTTCTTT	CASSPRATGSGTEAFF
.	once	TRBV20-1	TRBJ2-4	TGCAGTGCTAGTCGCGATAACATTCAGTACTTC	CSASRDNIQYF
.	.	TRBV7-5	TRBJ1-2	TGTGTCAGAAACAGGGAGTACGGTGGCTACACCTTC	CVRNREYGGYTF
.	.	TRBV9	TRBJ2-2	TGTGCCAGCAGCGTAGCTGGGCACGTTACCGGGGAGCTGTTTTTT	CASSVAGHVTGELFF
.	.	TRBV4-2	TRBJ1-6	TGTGCCAGCAGCCGGGAGGGAACGGGGGCCAATTCACCCCTCCACTTT	CASSREGTGANSPLHF
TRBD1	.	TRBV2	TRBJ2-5	TGTGCCAGCAGAGCTGGTACGGGACAGGGTGAAGAGACCCAGTACTTC	CASRAGTGQGEETQYF
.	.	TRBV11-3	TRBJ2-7	TGTGCCAGCAGTTCCACAGGGTACGAGCAGTACTTC	CASSSTGYEQYF
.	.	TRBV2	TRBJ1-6	TGTGCCAGCAGTGTTCTGCGGCAGGGCAATAATTCACCCCTCCACTTT	CASSVLRQGNNSPLHF
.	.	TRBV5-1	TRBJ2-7	TGCGCCAGCAGCTTGGATCTCTACGAGCAGTACTTC	CASSLDLYEQYF
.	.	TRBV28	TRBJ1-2	TGTGTCCTCTATGGCTACACCTTC	CVLYGYTF
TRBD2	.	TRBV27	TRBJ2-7	TGTGCCAGCAGTTTATTTAGCGGGAGGGCGGGCGAGCAGTACTTC	CASSLFSGRAGEQYF
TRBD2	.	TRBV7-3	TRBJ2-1	TGTGCCAGCAGCTTAAACCAACTAGCGGGGGGGTACAATGAGCAGTTCTTC	CASSLNQLAGGYNEQFF
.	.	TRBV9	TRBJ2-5	TGTGCCAGCAGCGTAAGGATAAGCGGAGCGGCCCAAGAGACCCAGTACTTC	CASSVRISGAAQETQYF
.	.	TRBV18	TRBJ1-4	TGTGCCAGCTCACCACCGGGACACCATAATGAAAAACTGTTTTTT	CASSPPGHHNEKLFF
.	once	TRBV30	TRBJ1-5	TGTGCCTGGAAGTTGGGACACAATCAGCCCCAGCATTTT	CAWKLGHNQPQHF
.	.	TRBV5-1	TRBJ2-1	TGCGCCAGCAGCTTGGTGACAGGCGGGAATGAGCAGTTCTTC	CASSLVTGGNEQFF
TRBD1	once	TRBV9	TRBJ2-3	TGTGCCAGCAGCGCCTCAACGGGGACAGGGATTTGGGCTGATACGCAGTATTTT	CASSASTGTGIWADTQYF
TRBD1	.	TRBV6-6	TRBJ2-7	TGTGCCAGCAGCCCCCGGGACAGGGACCTCCTAGCGTACTTC	CASSPRDRDLLAYF
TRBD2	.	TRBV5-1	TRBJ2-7	TGCGCCAGCAGCCGGGGACTAGCGGGAGTGTACGAGCAGTACTTC	CASSRGLAGVYEQYF
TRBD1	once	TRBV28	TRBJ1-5	TGTGCCAGCAGTTTATTGACAGGGGGATATTATCAGCCCCAGCATTTT	CASSLLTGGYYQPQHF
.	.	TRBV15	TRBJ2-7	TGTGCCACCAGCAGAGATCCCGGGAAAGGCTACGAGCAGTACTTC	CATSRDPGKGYEQYF
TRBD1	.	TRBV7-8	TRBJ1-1	TGTGCCAGCAGCCCCCCAGGGGGGACTGAAGCTTTCTTT	CASSPPGGTEAFF
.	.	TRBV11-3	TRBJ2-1	TGTGCCAGCAGCTTTAATAGCGCCCAAGAGCAGTTCTTC	CASSFNSAQEQFF
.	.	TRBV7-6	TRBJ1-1	TGTGCCAGCAGCTTAGCGCGGGGGAACACTGAAGCTTTCTTT	CASSLARGNTEAFF
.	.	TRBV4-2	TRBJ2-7	TGTGCCAGCAGCCAAGTGAGGGACTACGAGCAGTACTTC	CASSQVRDYEQYF